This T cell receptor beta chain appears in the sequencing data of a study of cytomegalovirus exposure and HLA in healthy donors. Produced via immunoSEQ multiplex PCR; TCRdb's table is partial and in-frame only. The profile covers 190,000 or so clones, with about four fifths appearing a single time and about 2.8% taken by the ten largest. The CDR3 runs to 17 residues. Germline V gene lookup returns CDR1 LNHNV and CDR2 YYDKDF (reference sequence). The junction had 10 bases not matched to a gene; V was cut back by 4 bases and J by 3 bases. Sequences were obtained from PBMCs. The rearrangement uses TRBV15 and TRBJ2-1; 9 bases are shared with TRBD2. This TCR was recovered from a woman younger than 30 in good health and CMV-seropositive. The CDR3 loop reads CATSKRLAGNYYNEQFF. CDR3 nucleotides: TGTGCCACCAGCAAGAGGCTAGCGGGGAACTACTACAATGAGCAGTTCTTC.